The source of this T cell receptor (beta chain) is a study of shared T cell receptors in the human thymus. TCRdb's copy holds only in-frame clones and misses some; the assay was immunoSEQ multiplex PCR. The sample contains approximately 490,000 clones, around 78% of which appear only once. The same specimen was also included in a second study, on human thymus T cells. From that paper: Donors were healthy Finnish babies undergoing corrective operations for congenital heart defects. Thymic material originated from resections removed in the course of corrective heart surgery. V and J gene usage appeared biased in thymic and blood repertoires.

This clonotype was sampled from a boy less than two years old with a congenital heart defect. Sequencing was done on a sample of thymocytes.

The CDR3 region is CSAEREHIQYF. CDR3 bases: TGCAGTGCAGAGCGGGAGCACATTCAGTACTTC. The chain has TRBV20-1 and TRBJ2-4; 8 bases align to TRBD2. The length of the CDR3 is 11 residues. V trimming: 6 bases; J trimming: 8 bases; junction bases outside the gene matches: 3. From germline, CDR1 is DFQATT and CDR2 SNEGSKA (reference sequence).